This T cell receptor beta chain appears in the sequencing data of a study of technical replicates of blood from a handful of donors. Using immunoSEQ multiplex PCR, the repertoire was profiled, and TCRdb retains in-frame clones only, with some absent. The sample holds around 89,000 clones, about 94% seen once. V was shortened by 5 bases and J by 0 bases, with 15 bases between the two germline ends. The CDR3 consists of 16 residues. CDR1 is MDHEN, CDR2 SYDVKM, per germline. The table lists this clone with a few counts. This receptor was obtained from a human donor in good health. Sequencing used T cells isolated from PBMCs. V is TRBV28 and J is TRBJ2-3; TRBD2 is a possible D gene (6 bases). The DNA of the CDR3 is TGTGCCAGCAGTCTAAGTAGAAGCGGGAGCACAGATACGCAGTATTTT. As protein: CASSLSRSGSTDTQYF.